This TCR beta chain was captured by sequencing in a study of T cells in Graves' hyperthyroidism and ophthalmopathy. Study-wide findings and caveats: The majority of expanded thyroid clonotypes above 0.001 also appeared in blood.

The CDR3 length is 15 residues. V gave up 5 bases and J gave up 2 bases; unmatched junction bases: 6. Germline V gives CDR1 SEHNR, CDR2 FQNEAQ (reference sequence). This clonotype was observed many times. The antigen is not known. It was RNA transcripts that yielded the amplified TCR beta CDR3 regions. Initially, a first-round RT-PCR of the TCR CDR3 employed the HTBI primer set. TCRdb passed the multiplex PCR reads through MiXCR, listing each CDR3 protein once. Among 250,000 to 400,000 distinct CDR3 sequences listed, roughly 15% were seen once. The source is a woman between 40 and 50 years old with Graves' ophthalmopathy. The J gene is TRBJ2-7, the V gene TRBV7-9; 10 nucleotides align to TRBD1. Sequencing input: blood. The CDR3 reads CASSPGQGETYEQYF. CDR3 nucleotides: TGTGCCAGCAGCCCAGGACAGGGGGAAACCTACGAGCAGTACTTC. Full variable domain (rest looked up from reference TRBV7-9 and TRBJ2-7): DTGVSQNPRHKITKRGQNVTFRCDPISEHNRLYWYRQTLGQGPEFLTYFQNEAQLEKSRLLSDRFSAERPKGSFSTLEIQRTEQGDSAMYLCASSPGQGETYEQYFGPGTRLTVT.